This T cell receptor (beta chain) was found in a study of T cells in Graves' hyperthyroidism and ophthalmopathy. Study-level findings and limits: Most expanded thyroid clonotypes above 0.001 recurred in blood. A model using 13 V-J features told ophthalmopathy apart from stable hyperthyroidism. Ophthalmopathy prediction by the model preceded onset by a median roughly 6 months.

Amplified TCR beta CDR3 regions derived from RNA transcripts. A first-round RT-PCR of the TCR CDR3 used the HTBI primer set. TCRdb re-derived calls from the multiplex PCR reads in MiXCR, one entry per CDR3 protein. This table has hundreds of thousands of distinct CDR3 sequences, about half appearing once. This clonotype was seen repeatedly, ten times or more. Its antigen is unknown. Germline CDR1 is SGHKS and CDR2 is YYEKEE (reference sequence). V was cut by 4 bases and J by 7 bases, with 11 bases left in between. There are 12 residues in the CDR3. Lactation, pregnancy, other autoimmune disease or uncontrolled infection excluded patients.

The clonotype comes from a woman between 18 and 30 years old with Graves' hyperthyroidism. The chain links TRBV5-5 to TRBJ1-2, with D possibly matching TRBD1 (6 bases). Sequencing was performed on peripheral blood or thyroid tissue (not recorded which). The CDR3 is CASSHMTGGYTF. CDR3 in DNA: TGTGCCAGCAGCCATATGACAGGTGGCTACACCTTC.